These 10 T cell receptor beta chains originate from one sample sequenced in a study of neurological immune-mediated disorders (dated 2019 in TCRdb). The method was 5' RACE. TCRdb lists the instrument as Illumina HiSeq 2500. TCRdb reworked the public reads: Q25 trimming with fastp, MiXCR clone assembly, productive beta chains retained. Under each unique CDR3 protein, matching rows form one entry showing the most common genes and DNA. The sample includes fewer than 45,000 distinct CDR3 sequences, with 2% to 2.5% observed a single time. More than 10% of the sample is in the top ten clones. The sequenced sample consisted of PBMCs. The receptor source for this set is a young man with multiple sclerosis.

This clonotype was seen many times. The chain's CDR3 is CASSLDRTEAFF. In nucleotides, the CDR3 is TGTGCCAGCAGTCTAGATCGCACTGAAGCTTTCTTT. The genes are TRBV6-1 and TRBJ1-1; D gene ambiguous. This CDR3 contains 12 residues. V was clipped by 5 bases and J by 4 bases, with 8 bases between them. Per germline, CDR1 MNHNS and CDR2 SASEGT.

This clonotype was detected ten times or more. V usage is TRBV20-1 and J usage is TRBJ2-7; the D is unclear. The CDR3 has 13 amino acids. Germline CDR1 reads DFQATT; CDR2 reads SNEGSKA (reference sequence). Trimming cost V 2 bases and J 0 bases, with 8 bases left between them. CDR3 sequence reads: CSARRASSYEQYF. The CDR3 region has the DNA TGCAGTGCTAGAAGGGCCAGCTCCTACGAGCAGTACTTC.

This clonotype showed up many times. The chain uses TRBV12-3 or TRBV12-4 and TRBJ1-1; possible D gene TRBD1, 6 bases. Trimming cost V 6 bases and J 1 base, with 24 bases left between them. The CDR3 runs to 18 residues. CDR3 loop: CASSPQADRHVKNTEAFF. The CDR3 DNA is TGTGCCAGCAGCCCCCAGGCGGACAGACACGTCAAGAACACTGAAGCTTTCTTT.

This clonotype was recorded at least ten times. The V gene is TRBV7-2, the J gene TRBJ2-3, with a tentative D call TRBD2 (6 bases). The CDR3 length is 14 residues. Germline V CDR1 and CDR2: SGHTA, FQGNSA. V was shortened by 7 bases and J by 2 bases, with 13 bases between the two germline ends. CDR3 nucleotides: TGTGCCAGCACTCGGGACTCCTCCACAGATACGCAGTATTTT. Translation gives CASTRDSSTDTQYF.

This clonotype occurred many times. The chain carries TRBV6-6 and TRBJ2-7; TRBD1 or TRBD2 may be the D gene (5 bases each). With 4 bases removed from V and 6 bases from J, the gap between germline ends came to 10 bases. The CDR3 is made up of 12 amino acids. Germline CDR1 MNHNY, CDR2 SVGAGI (reference sequence). Written as DNA, the CDR3 is TGTGCCAGCAGTTTTCAGGGAGCCGAGCAGTACTTC. Amino acid sequence: CASSFQGAEQYF.

This clonotype showed up many times. The chain links TRBV11-2 to TRBJ2-5, with D possibly called TRBD1 or TRBD2 (5 bases each). Between the trimmed V and J ends, which lost 5 bases and 5 bases, there was a span of 21 bases. CDR1 and CDR2 from the germline V gene are SGHAT and FQNNGV. This CDR3 comprises 16 residues. CDR3 region: CASSPGTSGVGETQYF. The CDR3 DNA sequence: TGTGCCAGCAGCCCCGGGACCTCCGGCGTTGGGGAGACCCAGTACTTC.

This clonotype showed up just a few times. The V gene is TRBV25-1, the J gene TRBJ2-2; D not resolved. This CDR3 has 14 amino acids. Germline CDR1 MGHDK, CDR2 SYGVNS. The germline V and J ends were trimmed by 2 bases and 3 bases, with 7 bases remaining between them. CDR3 loop: CASSEDRDTGELFF. In nucleotides, the CDR3 is TGTGCCAGCAGTGAAGATAGGGACACCGGGGAGCTGTTTTTT. Full variable domain (outside the CDR3, taken from reference TRBV25-1 and TRBJ2-2): EADIYQTPRYLVIGTGKKITLECSQTMGHDKMYWYQQDPGMELHLIHYSYGVNSTEKGDLSSESTVSRIRTEHFPLTLESARPSHTSQYLCASSEDRDTGELFFGEGSRLTVL.

Ten or more counts support this clonotype. V and J are TRBV5-1 and TRBJ1-2; maybe TRBD1 (5 bases). The CDR3 runs to 15 residues. V dropped 4 bases and J dropped 4 bases, with 17 bases sitting between them. Germline V gene sequence: CDR1 SGHRS, CDR2 YFSETQ. The CDR3 DNA is TGCGCCAGCAGCCTCGCGGGGGATCAGAGCTATGGCTACACCTTC. It yields the protein CASSLAGDQSYGYTF.

The table lists this clonotype with many counts. The chain links TRBV9 to TRBJ2-2, with D possibly being TRBD2 (6 bases). The CDR3 extends over 17 amino acids. Germline V gives CDR1 SGDLS, CDR2 YYNGEE. V was clipped by 4 bases and J by 1 base, with 17 bases between them. CDR3 in amino acids: CASSPPRWRGNTGELFF. The CDR3 DNA follows: TGTGCCAGCAGCCCTCCTAGGTGGAGGGGGAACACCGGGGAGCTGTTTTTT.

The sample holds many counts of this clonotype. V is TRBV12-3 or TRBV12-4 and J is TRBJ1-1; 9 nucleotides match TRBD1. The CDR3 extends over 14 amino acids. V gave up 6 bases and J gave up 1 base; unmatched junction bases: 3. CDR3 nucleotide sequence: TGTGCCAGCAGCCCGGGACAGGGGAACACTGAAGCTTTCTTT. Protein sequence: CASSPGQGNTEAFF.